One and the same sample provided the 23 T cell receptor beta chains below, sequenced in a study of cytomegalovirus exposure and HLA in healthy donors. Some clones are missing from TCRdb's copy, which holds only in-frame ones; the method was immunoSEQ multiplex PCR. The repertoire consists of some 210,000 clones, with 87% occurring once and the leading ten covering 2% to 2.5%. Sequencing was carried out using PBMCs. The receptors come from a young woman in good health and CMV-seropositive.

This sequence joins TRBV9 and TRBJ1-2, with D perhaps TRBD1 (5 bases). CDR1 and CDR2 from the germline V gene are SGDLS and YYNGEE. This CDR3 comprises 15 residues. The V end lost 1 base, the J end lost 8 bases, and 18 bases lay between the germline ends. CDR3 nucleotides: TGTGCCAGCAGCGTATTTCGGGGGGGGAATAGAGGCTACACCTTC. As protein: CASSVFRGGNRGYTF.

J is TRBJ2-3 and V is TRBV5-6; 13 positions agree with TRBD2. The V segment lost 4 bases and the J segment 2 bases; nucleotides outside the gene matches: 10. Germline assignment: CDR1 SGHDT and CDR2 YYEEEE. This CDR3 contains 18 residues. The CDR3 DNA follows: TGTGCCAGCAGCGAGGGACTAGCGGGATCGTGGGCCACAGATACGCAGTATTTT. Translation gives CASSEGLAGSWATDTQYF.

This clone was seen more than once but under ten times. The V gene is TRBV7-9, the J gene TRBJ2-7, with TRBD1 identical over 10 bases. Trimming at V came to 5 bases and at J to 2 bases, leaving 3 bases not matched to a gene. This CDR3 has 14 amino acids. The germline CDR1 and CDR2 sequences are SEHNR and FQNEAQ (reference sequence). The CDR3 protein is CASSGGQGAYEQYF. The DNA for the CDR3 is TGTGCCAGCAGCGGCGGACAGGGGGCCTACGAGCAGTACTTC.

The CDR3, as DNA: TGTGCCAGCAGCTTAGGATTGGCTTCCTACAATGAGCAGTTCTTC. Translated: CASSLGLASYNEQFF. The chain employs TRBV11-2 and TRBJ2-1; D is unresolved. Germline CDR1 SGHAT, CDR2 FQNNGV. The V gene lost 1 base and the J gene lost 1 base, with 8 bases spanning the gap. The CDR3 extends over 15 amino acids.

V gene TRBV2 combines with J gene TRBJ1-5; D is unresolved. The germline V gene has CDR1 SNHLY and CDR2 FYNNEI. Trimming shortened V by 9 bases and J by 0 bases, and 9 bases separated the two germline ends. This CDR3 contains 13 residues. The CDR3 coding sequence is TGTGCCAGTTCAGTAATTAGCAATCAGCCCCAGCATTTT. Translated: CASSVISNQPQHF. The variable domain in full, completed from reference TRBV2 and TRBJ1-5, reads EPEVTQTPSHQVTQMGQEVILRCVPISNHLYFYWYRQILGQKVEFLVSFYNNEISEKSEIFDDQFSVERPDGSNFTLKIRSTKLEDSAMYFCASSVISNQPQHFGDGTRLSIL.

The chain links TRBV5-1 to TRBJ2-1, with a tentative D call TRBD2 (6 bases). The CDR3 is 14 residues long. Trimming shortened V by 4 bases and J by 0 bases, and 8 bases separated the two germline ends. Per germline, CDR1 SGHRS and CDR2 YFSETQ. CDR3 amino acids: CASSGTSSYNEQFF. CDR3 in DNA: TGCGCCAGCAGCGGGACTTCCTCCTACAATGAGCAGTTCTTC.

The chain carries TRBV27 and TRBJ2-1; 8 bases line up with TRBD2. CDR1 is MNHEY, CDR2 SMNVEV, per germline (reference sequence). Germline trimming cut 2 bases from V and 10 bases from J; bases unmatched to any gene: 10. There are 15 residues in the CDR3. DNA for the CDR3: TGTGCCAGCAGTTTAATGACTAGCGTGGGGACCGAGCAGTTCTTC. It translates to CASSLMTSVGTEQFF.

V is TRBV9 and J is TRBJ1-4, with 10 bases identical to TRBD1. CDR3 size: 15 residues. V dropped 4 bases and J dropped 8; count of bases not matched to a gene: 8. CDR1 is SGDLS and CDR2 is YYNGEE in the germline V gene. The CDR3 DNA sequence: TGTGCCAGCAGCTCTTCGACAGGGGGCTCGGAAAAACTGTTTTTT. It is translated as CASSSSTGGSEKLFF.

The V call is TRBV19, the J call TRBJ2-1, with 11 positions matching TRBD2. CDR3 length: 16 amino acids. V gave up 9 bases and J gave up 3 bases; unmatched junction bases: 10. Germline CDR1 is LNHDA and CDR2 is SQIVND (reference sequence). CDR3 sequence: CASNLGLAENYNEQFF. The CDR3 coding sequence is TGTGCCAGCAACCTGGGACTAGCGGAAAACTACAATGAGCAGTTCTTC.

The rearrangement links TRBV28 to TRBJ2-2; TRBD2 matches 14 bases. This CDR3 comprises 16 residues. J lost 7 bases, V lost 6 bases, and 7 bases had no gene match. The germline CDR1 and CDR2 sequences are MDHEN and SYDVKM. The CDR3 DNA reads TGTGCCAGCAGGAATAGGACTAGCGGGAGGTTCGGGGAGCTGTTTTTT. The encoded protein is CASRNRTSGRFGELFF.

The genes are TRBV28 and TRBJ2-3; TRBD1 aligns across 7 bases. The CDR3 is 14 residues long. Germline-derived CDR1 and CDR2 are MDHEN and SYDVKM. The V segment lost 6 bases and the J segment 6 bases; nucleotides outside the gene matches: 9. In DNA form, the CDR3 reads TGTGCCAGCAGCGAAACAGGGGACCGGGATACGCAGTATTTT. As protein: CASSETGDRDTQYF.

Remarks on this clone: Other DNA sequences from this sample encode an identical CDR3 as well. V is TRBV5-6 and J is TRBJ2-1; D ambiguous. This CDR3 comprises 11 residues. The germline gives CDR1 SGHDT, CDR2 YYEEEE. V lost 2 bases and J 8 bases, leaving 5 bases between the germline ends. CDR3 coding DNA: TGTGCCAGCAGCTTTTCGGATGAGCAGTTCTTC. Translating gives CASSFSDEQFF.

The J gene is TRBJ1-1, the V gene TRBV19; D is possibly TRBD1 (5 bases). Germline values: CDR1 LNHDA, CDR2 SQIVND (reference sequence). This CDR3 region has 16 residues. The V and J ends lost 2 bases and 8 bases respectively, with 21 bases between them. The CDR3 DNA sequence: TGTGCCAGTAGTATAAAGGTCGACGGGGGACTTAGGGAAGCTTTCTTT. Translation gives CASSIKVDGGLREAFF.

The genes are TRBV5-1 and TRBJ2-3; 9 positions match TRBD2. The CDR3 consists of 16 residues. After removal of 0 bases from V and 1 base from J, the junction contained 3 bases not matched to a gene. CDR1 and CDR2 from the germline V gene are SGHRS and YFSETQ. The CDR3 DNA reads TGCGCCAGCAGCTTGGGACGGACTAGCGGCACAGATACGCAGTATTTT. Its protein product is CASSLGRTSGTDTQYF.

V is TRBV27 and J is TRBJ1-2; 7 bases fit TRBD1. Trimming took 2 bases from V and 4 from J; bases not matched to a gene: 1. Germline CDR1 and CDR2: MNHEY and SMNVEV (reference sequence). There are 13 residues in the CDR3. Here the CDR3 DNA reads TGTGCCAGCAGTTTACAGGGGGGCTATGGCTACACCTTC. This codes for CASSLQGGYGYTF.

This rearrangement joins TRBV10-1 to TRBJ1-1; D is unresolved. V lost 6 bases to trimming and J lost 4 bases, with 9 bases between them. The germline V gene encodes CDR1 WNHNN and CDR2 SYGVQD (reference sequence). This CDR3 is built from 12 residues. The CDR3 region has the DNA TGCGCCAGCAGCGGTGGTAGCACTGAAGCTTTCTTT. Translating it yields CASSGGSTEAFF.

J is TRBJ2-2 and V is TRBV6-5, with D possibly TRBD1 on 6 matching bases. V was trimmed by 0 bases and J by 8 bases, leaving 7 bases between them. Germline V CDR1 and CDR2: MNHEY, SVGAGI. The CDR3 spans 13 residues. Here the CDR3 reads CASSYSGTGELFF. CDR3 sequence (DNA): TGTGCCAGCAGTTACTCCGGGACAGGGGAGCTGTTTTTT.

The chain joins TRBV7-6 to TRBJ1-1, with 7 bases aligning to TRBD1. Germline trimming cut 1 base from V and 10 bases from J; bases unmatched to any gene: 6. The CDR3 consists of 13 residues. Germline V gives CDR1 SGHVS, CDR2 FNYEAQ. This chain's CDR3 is CASSLGARDRAFF. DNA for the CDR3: TGTGCCAGCAGCTTAGGGGCGCGGGACAGAGCTTTCTTT.

CDR3 in amino acids: CASSLDREKAFF. The CDR3 nucleotides read TGTGCCAGCAGTTTAGACAGGGAAAAGGCTTTCTTT. The chain recombines TRBV6-5 with TRBJ1-1, with TRBD1 matching over 7 bases. Trimming took 4 bases from V and 11 from J; bases not matched to a gene: 7. Germline lookup yields CDR1 MNHEY and CDR2 SVGAGI. This CDR3 has 12 residues.

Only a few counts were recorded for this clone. Here the CDR3 DNA reads TGTGCCAGCAGCATAGACGGGTACTATGGCTACACCTTC. This gives the protein CASSIDGYYGYTF. This chain links TRBV27 with TRBJ1-2; no clear D. The germline gives CDR1 MNHEY, CDR2 SMNVEV (reference sequence). The ends were cut back, 6 bases at V and 3 bases at J, with 11 bases in the middle. There are 13 residues in the CDR3.

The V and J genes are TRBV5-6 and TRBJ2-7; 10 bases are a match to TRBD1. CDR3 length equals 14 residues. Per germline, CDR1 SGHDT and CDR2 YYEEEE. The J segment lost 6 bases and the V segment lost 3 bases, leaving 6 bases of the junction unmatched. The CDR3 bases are TGTGCCAGCAGCTATCGGACAGGGGGGGTCGAGCAGTACTTC. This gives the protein CASSYRTGGVEQYF.

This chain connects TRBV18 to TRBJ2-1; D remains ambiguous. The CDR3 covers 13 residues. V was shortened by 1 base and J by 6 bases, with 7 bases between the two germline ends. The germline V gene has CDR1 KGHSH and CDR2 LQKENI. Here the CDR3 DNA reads TGTGCCAGCTCACCACTGAGATTCAATGAGCAGTTCTTC. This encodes CASSPLRFNEQFF. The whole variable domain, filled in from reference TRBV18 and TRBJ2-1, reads NAGVMQNPRHLVRRRGQEARLRCSPMKGHSHVYWYRQLPEEGLKFMVYLQKENIIDESGMPKERFSAEFPKEGPSILRIQQVVRGDSAAYFCASSPLRFNEQFFGPGTRLTVL.

CDR3: CASSKDSREPYEQYF. CDR3 DNA sequence: TGTGCCAGCAGCAAGGACAGCCGGGAACCCTACGAGCAGTACTTC. The rearrangement links TRBV6-6 to TRBJ2-7, with TRBD1 as a possible D gene (6 bases). The CDR3 contains 15 residues. Trimming left V 6 bases short and J 2 bases short, with 17 bases between. CDR1 MNHNY and CDR2 SVGAGI come from the germline V gene (reference sequence).